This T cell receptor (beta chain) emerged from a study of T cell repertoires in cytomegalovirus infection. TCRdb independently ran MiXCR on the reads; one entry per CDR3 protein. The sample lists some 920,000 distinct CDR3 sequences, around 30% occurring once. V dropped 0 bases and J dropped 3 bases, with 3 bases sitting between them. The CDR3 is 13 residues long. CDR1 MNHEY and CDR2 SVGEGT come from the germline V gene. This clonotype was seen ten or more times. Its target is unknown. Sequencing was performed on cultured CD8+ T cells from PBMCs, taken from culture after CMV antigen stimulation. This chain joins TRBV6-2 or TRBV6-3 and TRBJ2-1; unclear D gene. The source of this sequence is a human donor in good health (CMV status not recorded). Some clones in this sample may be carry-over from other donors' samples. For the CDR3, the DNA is TGTGCCAGCAGTTACTCGGACTACAATGAGCAGTTCTTC. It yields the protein CASSYSDYNEQFF.